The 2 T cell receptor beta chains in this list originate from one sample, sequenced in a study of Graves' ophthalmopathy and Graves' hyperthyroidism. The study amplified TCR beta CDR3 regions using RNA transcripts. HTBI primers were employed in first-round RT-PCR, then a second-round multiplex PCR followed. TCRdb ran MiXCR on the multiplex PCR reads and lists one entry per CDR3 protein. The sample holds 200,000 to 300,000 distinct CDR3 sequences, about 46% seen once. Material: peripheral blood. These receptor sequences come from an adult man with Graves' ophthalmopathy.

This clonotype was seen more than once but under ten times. DNA of the CDR3: TGTGCCAGCAGTTCAGGGACAGGGGTTAACTATGGCTACACCTTC. Its translation is CASSSGTGVNYGYTF. V is TRBV6-1 and J is TRBJ1-2; 10 bases align to TRBD1. The CDR3 totals 15 residues. The trim removed 5 bases at V and 1 base at J, leaving 4 bases unmatched. The germline CDR1 and CDR2 sequences are MNHNS and SASEGT.

As DNA, the CDR3 is TGTGCCACCTTGGCGGATAGCAATCAGCCCCAGCATTTT. Encoded protein: CATLADSNQPQHF. The V gene is TRBV12-3 or TRBV12-4, the J gene TRBJ1-5; D is ambiguous. V was cut by 10 bases and J by 0 bases, with 10 bases left in between. The CDR3 has 13 amino acids.